This TCR beta chain was observed in a study of T cells in Graves' hyperthyroidism and ophthalmopathy. Study observations and caveats: The model forecast ophthalmopathy, anticipating it by a median around 6.5 months before onset.

As concerns this clonotype: As yet, its antigen is unknown.

What was amplified from RNA transcripts were TCR beta CDR3 regions. First-round RT-PCR of the TCR CDR3 relied on the HTBI primer set. TCRdb processed the multiplex PCR reads anew with MiXCR; each CDR3 protein has one entry. The table includes 200,000 to 250,000 distinct CDR3 sequences, about 15% detected once. CDR1 and CDR2 (germline): LNHNV, YYDKDF (reference sequence). V dropped 1 base and J dropped 0 bases, with 13 bases sitting between them. This CDR3 contains 17 residues. It was over 9.5 ml of fresh peripheral blood that supplied the PBMCs. The specimen sequenced was blood. The chain joins TRBV15 to TRBJ1-5; D remains unclear. The TCR comes from a woman aged 45 to 65 with Graves' hyperthyroidism. The CDR3 sequence: CATSRVGQINSNQPQHF. The CDR3 region has the DNA TGTGCCACCAGCAGAGTCGGGCAGATCAATAGCAATCAGCCCCAGCATTTT.